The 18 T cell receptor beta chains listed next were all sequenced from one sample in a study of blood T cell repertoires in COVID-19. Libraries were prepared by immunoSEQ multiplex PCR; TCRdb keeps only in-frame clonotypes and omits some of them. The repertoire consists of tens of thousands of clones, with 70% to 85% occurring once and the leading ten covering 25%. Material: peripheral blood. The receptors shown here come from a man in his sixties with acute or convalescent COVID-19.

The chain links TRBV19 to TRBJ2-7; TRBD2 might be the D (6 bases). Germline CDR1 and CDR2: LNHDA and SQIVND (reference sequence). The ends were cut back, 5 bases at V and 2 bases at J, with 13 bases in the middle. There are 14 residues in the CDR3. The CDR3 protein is CASSVGSGAYEQYF. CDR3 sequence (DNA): TGTGCCAGTAGTGTAGGTAGCGGTGCCTACGAGCAGTACTTC.

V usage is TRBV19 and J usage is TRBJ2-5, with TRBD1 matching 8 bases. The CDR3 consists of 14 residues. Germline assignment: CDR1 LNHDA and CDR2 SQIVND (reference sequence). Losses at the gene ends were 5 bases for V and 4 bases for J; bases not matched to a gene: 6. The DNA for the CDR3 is TGTGCCAGTAGTCCGCGGACAGGGAGAGAGACCCAGTACTTC. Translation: CASSPRTGRETQYF.

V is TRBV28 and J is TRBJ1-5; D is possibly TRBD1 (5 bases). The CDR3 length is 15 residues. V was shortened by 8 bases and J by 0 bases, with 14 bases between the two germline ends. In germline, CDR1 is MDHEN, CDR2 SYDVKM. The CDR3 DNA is TGTGCCAGCCTCCCGGGGGGGTATAGCAATCAGCCCCAGCATTTT. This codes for CASLPGGYSNQPQHF.

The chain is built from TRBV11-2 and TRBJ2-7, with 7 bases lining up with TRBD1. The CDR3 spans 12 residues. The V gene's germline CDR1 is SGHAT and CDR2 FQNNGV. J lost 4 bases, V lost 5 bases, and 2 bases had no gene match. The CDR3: CASSAQGYEQYF. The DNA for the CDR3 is TGTGCCAGCAGCGCACAGGGGTACGAGCAGTACTTC.

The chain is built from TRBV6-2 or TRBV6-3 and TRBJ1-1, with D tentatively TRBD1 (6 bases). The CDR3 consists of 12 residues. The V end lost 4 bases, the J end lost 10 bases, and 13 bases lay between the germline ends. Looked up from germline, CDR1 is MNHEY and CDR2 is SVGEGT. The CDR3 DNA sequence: TGTGCCAGCAGTTGGGGGGGGGCTCGAGCTTTCTTT. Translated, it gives CASSWGGARAFF.

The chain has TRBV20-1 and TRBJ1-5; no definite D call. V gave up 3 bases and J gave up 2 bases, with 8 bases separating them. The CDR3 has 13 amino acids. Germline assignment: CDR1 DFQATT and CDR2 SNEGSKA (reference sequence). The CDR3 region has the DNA TGCAGTGCTAGTCGGGAGGGCAATCAGCCCCAGCATTTT. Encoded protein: CSASREGNQPQHF.

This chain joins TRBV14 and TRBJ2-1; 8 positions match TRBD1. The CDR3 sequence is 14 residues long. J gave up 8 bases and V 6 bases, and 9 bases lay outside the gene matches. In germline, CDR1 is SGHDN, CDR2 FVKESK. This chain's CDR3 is CASSRQGAGYEQFF. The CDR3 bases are TGTGCCAGCAGTAGGCAGGGGGCGGGGTATGAGCAGTTCTTC.

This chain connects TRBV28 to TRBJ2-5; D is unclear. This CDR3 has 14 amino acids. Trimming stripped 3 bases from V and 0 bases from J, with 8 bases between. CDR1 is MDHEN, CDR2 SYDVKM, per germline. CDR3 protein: CASSFAVNQETQYF. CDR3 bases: TGTGCCAGCAGTTTTGCGGTAAACCAAGAGACCCAGTACTTC.

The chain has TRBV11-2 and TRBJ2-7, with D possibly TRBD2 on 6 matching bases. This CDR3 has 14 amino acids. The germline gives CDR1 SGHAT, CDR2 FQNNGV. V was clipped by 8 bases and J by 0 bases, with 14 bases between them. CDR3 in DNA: TGTGCCAGCGGCGGGACGCTCAGCTCCTACGAGCAGTACTTC. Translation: CASGGTLSSYEQYF.

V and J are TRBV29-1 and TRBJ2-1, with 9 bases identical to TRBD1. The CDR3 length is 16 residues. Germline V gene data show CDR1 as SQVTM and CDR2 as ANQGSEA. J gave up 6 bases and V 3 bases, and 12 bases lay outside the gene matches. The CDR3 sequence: CSVEDPTGGRINEQFF. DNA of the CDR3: TGCAGCGTTGAGGACCCGACAGGGGGTAGAATCAATGAGCAGTTCTTC.

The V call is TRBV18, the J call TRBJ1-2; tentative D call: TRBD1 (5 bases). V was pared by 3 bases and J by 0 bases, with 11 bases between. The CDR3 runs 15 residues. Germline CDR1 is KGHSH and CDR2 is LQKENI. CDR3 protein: CASSPSGIANYGYTF. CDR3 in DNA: TGTGCCAGCTCACCTTCAGGGATCGCTAACTATGGCTACACCTTC.

CDR3 sequence: CASGDRSSYNSPLHF. The CDR3 coding sequence is TGTGCCAGCGGTGACAGGAGCTCCTATAATTCACCCCTCCACTTT. This chain links TRBV7-2 with TRBJ1-6; possibly TRBD1 for D (6 bases). The CDR3 runs 15 residues. V was shortened by 8 bases and J by 0 bases, with 11 bases between the two germline ends. CDR1 SGHTA and CDR2 FQGNSA come from the germline V gene.

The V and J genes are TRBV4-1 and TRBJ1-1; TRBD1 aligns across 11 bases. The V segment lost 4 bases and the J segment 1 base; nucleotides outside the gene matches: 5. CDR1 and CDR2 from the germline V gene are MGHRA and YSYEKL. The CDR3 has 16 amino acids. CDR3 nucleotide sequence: TGCGCCAGCAGCCGCGGACAGGGGGCCGGGAACACTGAAGCTTTCTTT. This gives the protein CASSRGQGAGNTEAFF.

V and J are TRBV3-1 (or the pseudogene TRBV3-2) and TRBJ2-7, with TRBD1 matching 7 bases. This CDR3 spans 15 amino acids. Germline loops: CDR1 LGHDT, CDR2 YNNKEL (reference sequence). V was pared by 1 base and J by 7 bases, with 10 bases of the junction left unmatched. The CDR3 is CASSQGGTAYVEQYV. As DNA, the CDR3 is TGTGCCAGCAGCCAAGGGGGGACAGCGTACGTGGAGCAGTACGTC.

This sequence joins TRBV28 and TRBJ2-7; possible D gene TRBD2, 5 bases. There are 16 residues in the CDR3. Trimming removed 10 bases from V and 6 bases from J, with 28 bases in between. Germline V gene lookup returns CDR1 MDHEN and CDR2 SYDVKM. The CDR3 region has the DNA TGTGCCACCACCCCCAGCGGAGCGCTAGCCCGAGGCGAGCAGTACGTC. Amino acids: CATTPSGALARGEQYV.

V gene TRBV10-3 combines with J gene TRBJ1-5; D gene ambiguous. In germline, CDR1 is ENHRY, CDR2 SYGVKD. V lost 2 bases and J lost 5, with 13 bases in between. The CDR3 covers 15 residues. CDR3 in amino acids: CAISELLVVDQPQHF. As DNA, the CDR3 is TGTGCCATCAGTGAGCTATTAGTAGTCGATCAGCCCCAGCATTTT.

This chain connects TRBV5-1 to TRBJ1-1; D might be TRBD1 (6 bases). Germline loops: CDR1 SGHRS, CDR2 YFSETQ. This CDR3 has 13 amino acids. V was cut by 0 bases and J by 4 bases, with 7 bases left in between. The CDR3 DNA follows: TGCGCCAGCAGCTTGGTCAGGGGCACTGAAGCTTTCTTT. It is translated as CASSLVRGTEAFF.

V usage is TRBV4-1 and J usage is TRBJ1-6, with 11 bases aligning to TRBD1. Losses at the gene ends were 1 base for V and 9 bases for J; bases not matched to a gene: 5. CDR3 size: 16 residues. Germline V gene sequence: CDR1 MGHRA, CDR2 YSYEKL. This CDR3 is CASSQVPGTGGSPLHF. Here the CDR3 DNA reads TGCGCCAGCAGCCAAGTTCCGGGGACAGGGGGTTCACCCCTCCACTTT.